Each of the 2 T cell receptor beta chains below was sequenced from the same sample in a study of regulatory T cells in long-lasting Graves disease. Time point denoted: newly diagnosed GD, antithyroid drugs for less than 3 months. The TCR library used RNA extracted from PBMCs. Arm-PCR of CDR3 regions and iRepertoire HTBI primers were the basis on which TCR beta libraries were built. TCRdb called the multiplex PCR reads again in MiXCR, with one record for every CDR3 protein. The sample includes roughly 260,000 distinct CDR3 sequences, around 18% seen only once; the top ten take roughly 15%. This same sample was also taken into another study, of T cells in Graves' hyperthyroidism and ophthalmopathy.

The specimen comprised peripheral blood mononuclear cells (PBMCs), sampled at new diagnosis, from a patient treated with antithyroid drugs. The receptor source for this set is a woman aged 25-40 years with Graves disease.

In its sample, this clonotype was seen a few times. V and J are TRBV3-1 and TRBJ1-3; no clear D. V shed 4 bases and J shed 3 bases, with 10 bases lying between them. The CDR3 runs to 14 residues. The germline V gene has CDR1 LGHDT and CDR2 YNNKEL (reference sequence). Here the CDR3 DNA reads TGTGCCAGCAGCCCCACGCGCTATGGAAACACCATATATTTT. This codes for CASSPTRYGNTIYF.

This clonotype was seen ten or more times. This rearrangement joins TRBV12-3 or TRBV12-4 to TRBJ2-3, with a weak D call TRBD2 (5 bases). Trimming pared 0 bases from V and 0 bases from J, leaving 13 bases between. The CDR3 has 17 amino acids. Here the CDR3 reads CASSLALGWESTDTQYF. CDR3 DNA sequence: TGTGCCAGCAGTTTAGCGCTAGGGTGGGAGAGCACAGATACGCAGTATTTT.